This T cell receptor (beta chain) was identified in a study of Tregs in tolerant kidney transplant recipients (dated by TCRdb to the late 2010s). At the level of the whole study: The transplants used related donors with nonmyeloablative bone marrow transplantation, and mixed chimerism in the human trials was transient. Before combined kidney and bone marrow transplantation, this study identified donor-specific regulatory T cells using TCRbeta sequencing and then followed those same cells after transplant.

Overall study outcomes, separate from this receptor: Donor-specific Treg expansion exceeded global Treg expansion in tolerant patients, suggesting antigen-driven rather than nonspecific expansion. Biological reproducibility was not directly addressed, though technical replication error appeared minimal. The study was limited by small patient numbers, and the findings need validation in larger populations and under other immunosuppression protocols. Because the PCR primers were changed over time for some patients, nucleotide-level comparison could not be performed across the samples from those patients. Expanding Tregs with activated donor B cells appeared to identify the most biologically relevant and donor-specific TCRbeta repertoire.

V is reduced by 6 bases and J by 1 base, leaving a spacing of 13 bases between them. The CDR3, from cysteine to phenylalanine, totals 14 residues. Kept here is only the CDR3 DNA, which spans 42 bases and is read in frame from base 1. Looking up the germline V gene yields CDR1 SNHLY and CDR2 FYNNEI. Interpreted using the paper, the time point label stands for: blood sample drawn before combined kidney and bone marrow transplant. Thawed PBMCs were FACS-sorted into unstimulated Tregs (CD4+CD25+CD127-), CD4+ non-Tregs (CD4+CD25-), CD4 cells and CD8 cells. Thawed PBMCs were rested overnight at 37 degrees C with roughly 200 IU/ml IL-2 before Treg sorting. 4 combined kidney and bone marrow transplant recipients from the ITN036ST trial were included as patients, and samples were available only from these trial subjects. Healthy control blood was processed to PBMCs by Ficoll density gradient and cryopreserved, and patient PBMCs were collected before and after transplant.

Genomic DNA was extracted from sorted cells with the QIAGEN DNeasy Blood and Tissue Kit for TCRbeta CDR3 sequencing. High-throughput TCRbeta CDR3 sequencing, which included PCR amplification with bias correction and internal controls, was done commercially through immunoSEQ. The authors processed their data as follows. Unique productive TCRbeta sequences were defined by CDR3 nucleotide sequence where primers matched, otherwise by CDR3 amino acid sequence with Vbeta and Jbeta genes. To correct for sorting error, sequences found in more than one sorted population at a frequency ratio of 2:1 or less were discarded, and the remaining shared sequences were assigned to the population with the higher frequency. A sequence counted as donor-reactive if, in CFSE-low cells, the sequence had a frequency of at least 0.01% and was expanded at least 5-fold compared with unstimulated cells. Repertoire divergence was quantified by Jensen-Shannon divergence calculated from the top 100 TCRbeta sequences ranked by frequency. For samples with multiple sequencing runs, sorting error was corrected in each run separately before the runs were combined. In TCRdb, the immuneACCESS table is reduced to in-frame sequences with V and J assigned. These tables do not hold every clone; where another copy was compared, an unresolved V gene accounts for under half, and the others remain unexplained. D and trimming come from the DNA, and the V and J calls and clone size come from that table. The sample table holds about 15,000 clones, of which about 80% were seen once. The ten most abundant clones make up roughly 1.7% of the sample.

This clone has just a few counts. The antigen it recognizes is unknown. Base qualities are not recorded, but no much larger clone differs from it by a single base. The sample here was Tregs from blood, taken before the transplant. The sequence is built from TRBV2 and TRBJ2-7; 6 matching bases give a weak D call of TRBD1. This clonotype was obtained from a human donor who received a combined kidney and bone marrow transplant. Read as DNA, the sequence is TGTGCCAGCAGAGGGGGACGGGGATCCTACGAGCAGTACTTC. This yields the protein CASRGGRGSYEQYF.